This T cell receptor beta chain was obtained from a study of cytomegalovirus exposure and HLA in healthy donors. Study findings and constraints: In vitro work confirmed that a few CMV-associated chains recognize CMV antigens.

This clone was detected only once. The antigen remains unidentified. A multiplex PCR was run with 60 Vbeta primers and 13 Jbeta primers. Produced via immunoSEQ multiplex PCR; TCRdb's table is partial and in-frame only. The repertoire consists of some 130,000 clones, with roughly 80% occurring once and the leading ten covering around 3.3%. CDR1 and CDR2 from the germline V gene are SGHTA and FQGNSA. V was trimmed by 3 bases and J by 1 base, leaving 9 bases between them. The CDR3 is 14 amino acids. The receptor's source is a male donor in good health and CMV-seronegative. This rearrangement joins TRBV7-2 to TRBJ1-1, with D possibly matching TRBD1 (5 bases). Sequencing was done on a sample of PBMCs. The CDR3, as DNA: TGTGCCAGCAGCTTGGACATCCGGAACACTGAAGCTTTCTTT. It translates to CASSLDIRNTEAFF.